This T cell receptor (beta chain) was obtained from a study of blood T cell repertoires in COVID-19 (dated by TCRdb to the early 2020s). As for the study more broadly: The collaborator samples originated in the United States, Italy and Spain and spanned the acute and convalescent phases of COVID-19. The prospective study material was composed of cDNA or gDNA derived from T cells, B-cell-depleted T cells, or PBMCs. The dataset comprised deeply sampled blood TCRbeta repertoires from subjects exposed to, actively infected with, or recovered from COVID-19. The repertoires were released in a freely available public database meant as a resource for research on the immune response to SARS-CoV-2. The samples were drawn from two sources: the first 160 participants of the ongoing ImmuneRACE study, and approximately 1,300 subjects contributed by 6 global collaborators. The sample metadata nearly always contained a de-identified subject ID, COVID-19 status, age in years and sex. Where HLA class I and class II types were available, the types were taken from metadata supplied by the sample provider, not from assay-based typing.

The immunoSEQ Assay, a bias-controlled multiplex PCR, was used to amplify TCRbeta CDR3 regions from genomic DNA. Per the source publication's procedure: Within the assay, amplification of reference gene primers was used to estimate how many nucleated cells each sample contained. Sequence reads were collapsed and filtered to measure the absolute abundance of every unique TCRbeta CDR3 rearrangement. For each sample, productive Simpson clonality was calculated as the square root of Simpson's diversity index across productive rearrangements. Here the immuneACCESS table is served through TCRdb, limited to in-frame sequences with V and J called. Missing clones are a known gap in these copies; in checked studies unresolved V genes cover under half, and the rest lacks a known reason. V and J calls plus clone size are reproduced from that table; the DNA served to infer D and trimming. Recorded for this sample are 170,000 or so clones; 89% of them occurred a single time. Under 2% of the sample comes from the top ten.

This clone was observed once. The specificity of this receptor is unknown. Base qualities are not at hand, and no much larger clone is one base apart. A second Seattle source provided samples from volunteer blood donors who had recovered from COVID-19. Whole blood was collected in K2EDTA tubes by collaborating institutions according to the institutions' own protocols. Collaborator samples were shipped for TCRbeta analysis as frozen whole blood, isolated PBMCs, or DNA extracted from either sample type. The trim is 3 bases for V and 7 bases for J, with a gap of 22 bases between the germline ends. The CDR3, cysteine through phenylalanine, is 17 amino acids long. Only the CDR3 portion is preserved as DNA: 51 bases, with reading frame beginning at the first base. CDR1 and CDR2, per the germline V gene (reference sequence), are LNHDA and SQIVND. Overall study outcomes, separate from this receptor: The amount of clinical and demographic metadata varied by source and participant and was provided uncurated.

The source of this sequence is a man aged 18 to 35 who had recovered from COVID-19. The chain employs TRBV19 and TRBJ2-1; TRBD2 is perhaps the D gene, given 6 matching bases. Sequencing input: peripheral blood. The CDR3 region: CASSIFLGTPETNEQFF. The bases are TGTGCCAGTAGTATTTTCCTCGGGACTCCGGAAACAAATGAGCAGTTCTTC.